The following is a T cell receptor (beta chain) sequence with its context. Its antigen remains unknown. The germline gene is not matched at one end of the junction; a read error may be the cause. The sample belongs to a study of T cell repertoires in cytomegalovirus infection. Study information: As its CMV epitopes, the study selected recently identified HLA-C-restricted and well-studied HLA-B-restricted targets. Study-wide results and limits: There were HLA-C-restricted CMV-specific TCR beta clonotypes dominating the ex vivo response.

TCRdb re-derived calls from the reads in MiXCR, one entry per CDR3 protein. Of fewer than 1,000,000 distinct CDR3 sequences in the sample, around 32% were seen once. The CDR3 loop spans 12 amino acids. The germline CDR1 and CDR2 sequences are MNHEY and SVGAGI. The rearrangement joins TRBV6-5 to TRBJ1-2; D is possibly TRBD1 (5 bases). The clonotype was recovered from a human donor in good health (CMV status not recorded). Some clones in this sample may be carry-over from other donors' samples. Material: cultured CD8+ T cells from PBMCs, obtained from culture after CMV antigen stimulation. CDR3 loop: CVSSYSGNGYTF. Written as DNA, the CDR3 is TGTGTCAGCAGTTACTCAGGGAATGGCTACACCTTC.